Shown below are 21 T cell receptor beta chains from a single sample sequenced in a study of T cell repertoires in cytomegalovirus infection. Via MiXCR, TCRdb re-called the reads, giving one row per CDR3 protein. The table shows under 200,000 distinct CDR3 sequences, with over 15% occurring only once. Sequencing was performed on CD8+ T cells from PBMCs. Receptor source: a human donor in good health (CMV status not recorded). Some clones in this sample may be carry-over from other donors' samples.

This clonotype has ten or more counts. The chain carries TRBV7-2 and TRBJ2-7; D is uncertain. Germline V lookup: CDR1 SGHTA, CDR2 FQGNSA. This CDR3 contains 16 residues. V lost 3 bases and J 0 bases, leaving 15 bases between the germline ends. The CDR3 loop reads CASSLRRAQSSYEQYF. In DNA form, the CDR3 reads TGTGCCAGCAGCTTGAGAAGGGCCCAAAGCTCCTACGAGCAGTACTTC.

The rearrangement links TRBV6-2 or TRBV6-3 to TRBJ1-1; D is unclear. This CDR3 has 14 residues. Per germline, CDR1 MNHEY and CDR2 SVGEGT. V lost 5 bases and J 4 bases, leaving 14 bases between the germline ends. The chain's CDR3 is CASSPLRVGTEAFF. CDR3 nucleotide sequence: TGTGCCAGCAGTCCTCTGAGGGTTGGCACTGAAGCTTTCTTT.

This clonotype was counted between two and nine times. The chain employs TRBV28 and TRBJ2-1; 7 bases agree with TRBD2. This CDR3 spans 15 amino acids. Germline CDR1 is MDHEN and CDR2 is SYDVKM. J was trimmed by 8 bases and V by 4 bases; bases with no gene match: 11. CDR3 nucleotides: TGTGCCAGCAGTTCCCCGGGACCGGGGAGGGATGAGCAGTTCTTC. Protein product: CASSSPGPGRDEQFF.

The V and J genes are TRBV5-1 and TRBJ2-7; 9 positions agree with TRBD1. CDR1 SGHRS and CDR2 YFSETQ come from the germline V gene. There are 14 residues in the CDR3. Trimming at V came to 5 bases and at J to 7 bases, leaving 10 bases not matched to a gene. The CDR3 protein is CASSYGTGLWEQYF. DNA of the CDR3: TGCGCCAGCAGTTATGGGACAGGGTTGTGGGAGCAGTACTTC.

This clonotype appeared a few times. The rearrangement joins TRBV20-1 to TRBJ2-7, with D possibly being TRBD2 (5 bases). Germline CDR1 DFQATT, CDR2 SNEGSKA (reference sequence). This CDR3 region has 15 residues. V gave up 0 bases and J gave up 1 base, with 13 bases separating them. CDR3 amino acids: CSARDRDRGSYEQYF. CDR3 nucleotide sequence: TGCAGTGCTAGAGATCGGGATCGCGGATCCTACGAGCAGTACTTC.

V is TRBV6-5 and J is TRBJ2-5; D uncertain. Germline V CDR1 and CDR2: MNHEY, SVGAGI. CDR3 length: 14 amino acids. Trimming left V 0 bases short and J 5 bases short, with 10 bases between. Here the CDR3 reads CASSYSGNTETQYF. For the CDR3, the DNA is TGTGCCAGCAGTTACTCAGGCAATACGGAGACCCAGTACTTC.

This clonotype was recorded a few times. The V gene is TRBV6-2 or TRBV6-3, the J gene TRBJ2-6; D not resolved. Germline CDR1 is MNHEY and CDR2 is SVGEGT. V was pared by 6 bases and J by 2 bases, with 11 bases between. The CDR3 has 15 residues. This CDR3 is CASSWTGTGANVLTF. DNA of the CDR3: TGTGCCAGCAGCTGGACCGGTACTGGGGCCAACGTCCTGACTTTC.

This clonotype was detected a few times. The V call is TRBV12-3 or TRBV12-4, the J call TRBJ2-4; 9 nucleotides match TRBD2. With 6 bases clipped from V and 3 bases from J, the junction kept 9 bases outside the gene matches. This CDR3 is 16 amino acids long. CDR3 sequence (DNA): TGTGCCAGCAGGCGATTAGCGGGGGAGTTCAAAAACATTCAGTACTTC. It encodes CASRRLAGEFKNIQYF.

The CDR3 spells CASSLSSGFTYNEQFF. The CDR3 bases are TGTGCCAGCAGTTTATCTAGCGGCTTCACCTACAATGAGCAGTTCTTC. V is TRBV28 and J is TRBJ2-1; 7 positions match TRBD2. Per germline, CDR1 MDHEN and CDR2 SYDVKM. The CDR3 is 16 amino acids. V trimming: 1 base; J trimming: 2 bases; junction bases outside the gene matches: 5.

The chain links TRBV28 to TRBJ2-1; a weak D match, TRBD2 (6 bases). This CDR3 comprises 14 residues. Germline lookup yields CDR1 MDHEN and CDR2 SYDVKM. Trimming shortened V by 7 bases and J by 6 bases, and 16 bases separated the two germline ends. The CDR3 nucleotides read TGTGCCAGCATGGGACTTCCTCCGACCAATGAGCAGTTCTTC. Amino acid sequence: CASMGLPPTNEQFF.

This clonotype was observed a few times. V and J are TRBV20-1 and TRBJ1-1; 9 bases are a match to TRBD1. This CDR3 comprises 12 residues. Germline V gene lookup returns CDR1 DFQATT and CDR2 SNEGSKA (reference sequence). V trimming: 5 bases; J trimming: 5 bases; junction bases outside the gene matches: 3. The CDR3 is CSAGDRVTEAFF. DNA of the CDR3: TGCAGTGCTGGGGACAGGGTAACTGAAGCTTTCTTT.

This clonotype was observed a few times. The chain has TRBV27 and TRBJ2-7; possibly TRBD1 for D (5 bases). V lost 6 bases, J lost 1 base, and 16 bases lay in between. Germline loops: CDR1 MNHEY, CDR2 SMNVEV (reference sequence). This CDR3 region has 15 residues. CDR3 sequence reads: CASSTPRQGSYEQYF. The CDR3 DNA reads TGTGCCAGCAGCACTCCCCGGCAGGGATCCTACGAGCAGTACTTC.

This clonotype was seen more than once but under ten times. J is TRBJ1-1 and V is TRBV15; D is uncertain. V was shortened by 2 bases and J by 4 bases, with 14 bases between the two germline ends. The CDR3 has 15 residues. CDR1 is LNHNV, CDR2 YYDKDF, per germline (reference sequence). CDR3 sequence: CATSRYFSGGTEAFF. The CDR3, as DNA: TGTGCCACCAGCAGATACTTCTCGGGTGGCACTGAAGCTTTCTTT.

This clonotype is deemed large. The J gene is TRBJ1-1, the V gene TRBV11-1; D not certain. The germline V gene encodes CDR1 SGHAT and CDR2 FQDESV (reference sequence). This CDR3 has 13 residues. V lost 1 base and J 5 bases, leaving 8 bases between the germline ends. The DNA of the CDR3 is TGTGCCAGCAGCTTAGATGTGGGAACTGAAGCTTTCTTT. Encoded protein: CASSLDVGTEAFF.

This chain uses TRBV12-3 or TRBV12-4 with TRBJ2-5, with 8 bases identical to TRBD1. The CDR3 has 14 residues. J lost 4 bases, V lost 6 bases, and 7 bases had no gene match. In DNA, the CDR3 is TGTGCCAGCAGCGACAGGGGCGGCGGAGAGACCCAGTACTTC. Protein: CASSDRGGGETQYF.

The CDR3: CASSVNLAGGTDTQYF. The CDR3 DNA is TGCGCCAGCAGCGTCAATTTAGCGGGAGGAACAGATACGCAGTATTTT. The rearrangement links TRBV10-2 to TRBJ2-3; 10 bases line up with TRBD2. Trimming removed 6 bases from V and 3 bases from J; junction bases left unmatched: 9. CDR1 and CDR2 (germline): WSHSY, SAAADI. The CDR3 is 16 amino acids.

The table lists this clonotype with a few counts. The chain carries TRBV5-5 and TRBJ1-1; D is unresolved. The length of the CDR3 is 14 residues. V was pared by 0 bases and J by 6 bases, with 12 bases between. Germline V gene sequence: CDR1 SGHKS, CDR2 YYEKEE (reference sequence). The CDR3 is CASSLDSWFPEAFF. The CDR3 region has the DNA TGTGCCAGCAGCTTGGACAGTTGGTTCCCTGAAGCTTTCTTT.

This clonotype was detected only a few times. The gene calls are TRBV6-2 or TRBV6-3 and TRBJ2-7; the D gene is possibly TRBD2 (5 bases). This CDR3 contains 15 residues. In germline, CDR1 is MNHEY, CDR2 SVGEGT. Between the trimmed V and J ends, which lost 6 bases and 3 bases, there was a span of 18 bases. CDR3: CASSVLGGRNYEQYF. The CDR3 region has the DNA TGTGCCAGCAGCGTACTAGGCGGGCGGAACTACGAGCAGTACTTC.

The J gene is TRBJ1-2, the V gene TRBV23-1, with D perhaps matching TRBD1 (6 bases). TRBV23-1 is an ORF, with its function uncertain. The CDR3 runs to 16 residues. CDR3: CSPAPGGANVNYGYTF. The CDR3 coding sequence is TGCTCCCCAGCACCCGGGGGGGCTAACGTTAACTATGGCTACACCTTC.

This chain links TRBV6-5 with TRBJ2-1, with 8 bases lining up with TRBD2. Unmatched junction bases numbered 6, after V lost 5 bases and J lost 0 bases. The CDR3 is 16 amino acids. Germline V gene sequence: CDR1 MNHEY, CDR2 SVGAGI. The CDR3 reads CASSLLAGSSYNEQFF. DNA of the CDR3: TGTGCCAGCAGTCTTTTAGCGGGGAGCTCCTACAATGAGCAGTTCTTC.

The V call is TRBV5-1, the J call TRBJ1-5, with 7 bases fitting TRBD1. The ends lost 0 bases at V and 7 bases at J; junction bases unmatched: 4. Germline assignment: CDR1 SGHRS and CDR2 YFSETQ. CDR3 length: 14 residues. The CDR3 loop is CASSLAPGGQPQHF. The CDR3 nucleotides read TGCGCCAGCAGCTTGGCGCCAGGGGGACAGCCCCAGCATTTT.